The 13 T cell receptor beta chains listed next were all sequenced from one sample in a study of blood T cell repertoires in COVID-19. TCRdb's table, derived via immunoSEQ multiplex PCR, lists solely in-frame clones and lacks some. Among around 200,000 clones listed, roughly 83% were seen once. What was sequenced was peripheral blood. Receptor source: a woman between 35 and 50 years old with COVID-19, enrolled during active disease.

In nucleotides, the CDR3 is TGCGCCAGCAGTGCGACAGACTATGGCTACACCTTC. Translation gives CASSATDYGYTF. V usage is TRBV5-1 and J usage is TRBJ1-2; possibly TRBD1 for D (5 bases). The CDR3 runs to 12 residues. Germline V lookup: CDR1 SGHRS, CDR2 YFSETQ. V lost 5 bases and J 3 bases, leaving 8 bases between the germline ends.

The chain recombines TRBV5-1 with TRBJ1-4, with D tentatively TRBD1 (6 bases). Germline CDR1 and CDR2: SGHRS and YFSETQ. Deletions cut 0 bases from V and 7 bases from J, with 16 bases between. The CDR3 is 16 amino acids. The CDR3, as DNA: TGCGCCAGCAGCTTGGGCCCCCGAGGGGGAGCTGAAAAACTGTTTTTT. It yields the protein CASSLGPRGGAEKLFF. The whole variable domain, filled in from reference TRBV5-1 and TRBJ1-4, reads KAGVTQTPRYLIKTRGQQVTLSCSPISGHRSVSWYQQTPGQGLQFLFEYFSETQRNKGNFPGRFSGRQFSNSRSEMNVSTLELGDSALYLCASSLGPRGGAEKLFFGSGTQLSVL.

The V gene is TRBV6-2 or TRBV6-3, the J gene TRBJ2-2; TRBD2 might be the D (5 bases). This CDR3 has 16 amino acids. The ends were cut back, 2 bases at V and 5 bases at J, with 15 bases in the middle. Per germline, CDR1 MNHEY and CDR2 SVGEGT. The CDR3 loop reads CASSYLAPSETGELFF. CDR3 nucleotides: TGTGCCAGCAGTTACCTAGCTCCCTCAGAAACCGGGGAGCTGTTTTTT.

The chain couples TRBV21-1 to TRBJ2-7; the table gives TRBD2 as D, unverified against the DNA. TRBV21-1 is flagged as a pseudogene. CDR3 length: 15 residues. CDR3 sequence: CASTILKKPRYEQYF. As DNA, the CDR3 is TGTGCCAGCACGATACTAAAAAAACCAAGGTACGAGCAGTACTTC.

This clone has a single count. The gene calls are TRBV6-6 and TRBJ2-1; D is uncertain. CDR1 is MNHNY and CDR2 is SVGAGI in the germline V gene (reference sequence). The V end was cut by 6 bases, the J end by 3 bases, with 9 bases between. This CDR3 has 13 residues. The chain's CDR3 is CASSPTVYNEQFF. CDR3 coding DNA: TGTGCCAGCAGCCCCACAGTCTACAATGAGCAGTTCTTC.

Concerning this clone itself: Other DNA variants within this sample encode the same CDR3. The rearrangement links TRBV12-3 or TRBV12-4 to TRBJ1-5, with D unresolved. The CDR3 covers 11 residues. V shed 1 base and J shed 9 bases, with 4 bases lying between them. Here the CDR3 reads CASSLGGPQHF. For the CDR3, the DNA is TGTGCCAGCAGTTTAGGAGGGCCCCAGCATTTT.

The chain recombines TRBV29-1 with TRBJ1-5, with TRBD1 as a possible D gene (5 bases). The CDR3 length is 13 residues. CDR1 is SQVTM, CDR2 ANQGSEA, per germline. V shed 4 bases and J shed 7 bases, with 14 bases lying between them. In nucleotides, the CDR3 is TGCAGCGTTGCGGCAGGGATTGGCCAGCCCCAGCATTTT. Encoded protein: CSVAAGIGQPQHF.

J is TRBJ1-1 and V is TRBV5-1, with 7 bases aligning to TRBD1. Germline assignment: CDR1 SGHRS and CDR2 YFSETQ. This CDR3 has 13 amino acids. J gave up 6 bases and V 0 bases, and 2 bases lay outside the gene matches. The CDR3 DNA reads TGCGCCAGCAGCTTGGAGACAGGGTCTGAAGCTTTCTTT. Translating it yields CASSLETGSEAFF. The full variable domain, rest sourced from reference TRBV5-1 and TRBJ1-1, is KAGVTQTPRYLIKTRGQQVTLSCSPISGHRSVSWYQQTPGQGLQFLFEYFSETQRNKGNFPGRFSGRQFSNSRSEMNVSTLELGDSALYLCASSLETGSEAFFGQGTRLTVV.

DNA of the CDR3: TGCGCCAGCAGTCAACAGGGGAGGTTGGAGACCCAGTACTTC. Its translation is CASSQQGRLETQYF. The chain links TRBV5-1 to TRBJ2-5; D is possibly TRBD1 (7 bases). CDR1 and CDR2 from the germline V gene are SGHRS and YFSETQ. The length of the CDR3 is 14 residues. V lost 5 bases and J lost 5, with 16 bases in between. The full variable domain, its missing parts supplied by reference TRBV5-1 and TRBJ2-5, is KAGVTQTPRYLIKTRGQQVTLSCSPISGHRSVSWYQQTPGQGLQFLFEYFSETQRNKGNFPGRFSGRQFSNSRSEMNVSTLELGDSALYLCASSQQGRLETQYFGPGTRLLVL.

This clone was detected ten times or more. The V call is TRBV5-4, the J call TRBJ1-2; TRBD1 aligns across 7 bases. V dropped 4 bases and J dropped 2; count of bases not matched to a gene: 2. Germline V gene data show CDR1 as SGHNT and CDR2 as YYREEE (reference sequence). The CDR3 loop spans 13 amino acids. In DNA, the CDR3 is TGTGCCAGCAGCACGGGACAGAACTATGGCTACACCTTC. Protein: CASSTGQNYGYTF.

This sequence joins TRBV30 and TRBJ1-5; D might be TRBD1 (5 bases). The CDR3 is 14 amino acids. Germline V CDR1 and CDR2: GTSNPN, SVGIG (reference sequence). Trimming removed 3 bases at V and 5 bases at J, with 14 bases between. The CDR3 reads CAWSSLGGDQPQHF. The CDR3 bases are TGTGCCTGGAGCTCCCTCGGGGGGGATCAGCCCCAGCATTTT. Combining the CDR3 with reference TRBV30 and TRBJ1-5 gives the whole variable domain SQTIHQWPATLVQPVGSPLSLECTVEGTSNPNLYWYRQAAGRGLQLLFYSVGIGQISSEVPQNLSASRPQDRQFILSSKKLLLSDSGFYLCAWSSLGGDQPQHFGDGTRLSIL.

The rearrangement uses TRBV3-1 (or the pseudogene TRBV3-2) and TRBJ1-5; 10 positions match TRBD1. From germline, CDR1 is LGHDT and CDR2 YNNKEL (reference sequence). This CDR3 comprises 14 residues. Trimming removed 1 base from V and 9 bases from J; junction bases left unmatched: 3. The CDR3 DNA sequence: TGTGCCAGCAGCCAAGGACAGGGGGCTGGGCCCCAGCATTTT. It encodes CASSQGQGAGPQHF.

This chain links TRBV7-6 with TRBJ1-1; D is possibly TRBD1 (6 bases). The germline CDR1 and CDR2 sequences are SGHVS and FNYEAQ. V was trimmed by 0 bases and J by 1 base, leaving 12 bases between them. The length of the CDR3 is 16 residues. CDR3 loop: CASSLAGRGSNTEAFF. In nucleotides, the CDR3 is TGTGCCAGCAGCTTAGCGGGCAGGGGCTCGAACACTGAAGCTTTCTTT.